This T cell receptor (beta chain) was captured in a study of CD8 T cells in Susac syndrome. The J segment lost 5 bases and the V segment lost 1 base, leaving 12 bases of the junction unmatched. This CDR3 is built from 17 residues. CDR1 and CDR2 (germline): SEHNR, FQNEAQ (reference sequence). With random hexamers, 0.5 to 1 ug RNA was reverse transcribed. TCR beta CDR3 was amplified by immunoSEQ multiplex PCR. This amplification extended across 54 Vbeta and 13 Jbeta segments. Each CDR3 protein gets one entry after TCRdb re-called the immunoSEQ multiplex PCR reads with MiXCR. This repertoire shows around 150,000 distinct CDR3 sequences, over 85% found once; its top ten account for approximately 0.14%. CD8+ and CD4+ T cells from blood underwent TCR beta sequencing. The control group consisted of healthy donors matched for age and sex.

Source material: CD4+ T cells from PBMCs. This sequence joins TRBV7-9 and TRBJ2-5; 8 bases agree with TRBD2. This sequence was found in a human donor in good health. CDR3 region: CASSLVTGRGGGETQYF. In DNA form, the CDR3 reads TGTGCCAGCAGCTTAGTCACCGGTCGGGGGGGCGGGGAGACCCAGTACTTC.